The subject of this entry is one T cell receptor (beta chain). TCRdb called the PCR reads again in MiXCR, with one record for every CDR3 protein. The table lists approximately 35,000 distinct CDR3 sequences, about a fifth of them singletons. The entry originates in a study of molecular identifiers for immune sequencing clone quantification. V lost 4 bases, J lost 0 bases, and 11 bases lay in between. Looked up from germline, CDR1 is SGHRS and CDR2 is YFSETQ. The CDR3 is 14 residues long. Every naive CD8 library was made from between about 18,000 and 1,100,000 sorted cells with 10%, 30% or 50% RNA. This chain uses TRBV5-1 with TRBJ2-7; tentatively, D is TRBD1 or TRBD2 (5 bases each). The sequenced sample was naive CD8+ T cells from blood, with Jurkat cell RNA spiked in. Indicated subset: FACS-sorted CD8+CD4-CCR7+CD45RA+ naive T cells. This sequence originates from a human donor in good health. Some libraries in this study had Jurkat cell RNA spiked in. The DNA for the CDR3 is TGCGCCAGCAGCCCCGAGGGGAGCTCCTACGAGCAGTACTTC. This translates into CASSPEGSSYEQYF. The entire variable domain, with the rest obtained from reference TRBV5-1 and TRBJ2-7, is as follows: KAGVTQTPRYLIKTRGQQVTLSCSPISGHRSVSWYQQTPGQGLQFLFEYFSETQRNKGNFPGRFSGRQFSNSRSEMNVSTLELGDSALYLCASSPEGSSYEQYFGPGTRLTVT.